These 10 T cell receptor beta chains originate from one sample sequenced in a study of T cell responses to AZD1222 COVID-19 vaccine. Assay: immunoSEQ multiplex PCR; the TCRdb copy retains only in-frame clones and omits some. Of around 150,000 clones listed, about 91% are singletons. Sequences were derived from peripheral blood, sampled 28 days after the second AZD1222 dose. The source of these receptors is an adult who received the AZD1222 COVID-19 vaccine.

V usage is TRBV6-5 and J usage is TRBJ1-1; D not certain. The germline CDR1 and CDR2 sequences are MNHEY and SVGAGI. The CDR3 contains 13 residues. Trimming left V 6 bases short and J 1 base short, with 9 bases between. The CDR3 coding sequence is TGTGCCAGCAGCGCAGGACCGAACACTGAAGCTTTCTTT. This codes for CASSAGPNTEAFF.

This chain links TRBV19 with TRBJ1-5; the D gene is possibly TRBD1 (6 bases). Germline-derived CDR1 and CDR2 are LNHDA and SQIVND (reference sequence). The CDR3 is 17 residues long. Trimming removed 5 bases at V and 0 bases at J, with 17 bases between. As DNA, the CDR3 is TGTGCCAGTAGTTTACAGGGACTATTCAATAGCAATCAGCCCCAGCATTTT. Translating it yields CASSLQGLFNSNQPQHF. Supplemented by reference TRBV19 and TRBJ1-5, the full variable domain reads DGGITQSPKYLFRKEGQNVTLSCEQNLNHDAMYWYRQDPGQGLRLIYYSQIVNDFQKGDIAEGYSVSREKKESFPLTVTSAQKNPTAFYLCASSLQGLFNSNQPQHFGDGTRLSIL.

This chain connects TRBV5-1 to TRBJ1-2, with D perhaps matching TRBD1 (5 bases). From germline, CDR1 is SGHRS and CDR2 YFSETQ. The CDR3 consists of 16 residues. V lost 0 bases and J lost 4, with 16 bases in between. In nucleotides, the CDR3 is TGCGCCAGCAGCTTGGGGAGGGGACCTCAAATCTATGGCTACACCTTC. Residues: CASSLGRGPQIYGYTF.

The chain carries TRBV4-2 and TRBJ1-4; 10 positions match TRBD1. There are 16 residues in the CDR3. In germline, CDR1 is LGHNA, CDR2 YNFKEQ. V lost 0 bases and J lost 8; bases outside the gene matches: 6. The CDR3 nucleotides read TGTGCCAGCAGCCAAGATTTTGGGACAGGGGCGGAAAAACTGTTTTTT. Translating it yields CASSQDFGTGAEKLFF.

CDR3 residues: CASSPGRSNQPQHF. The CDR3 region has the DNA TGTGCCAGCAGCCCGGGACGGAGCAATCAGCCCCAGCATTTT. The chain is built from TRBV3-1 (or the pseudogene TRBV3-2) and TRBJ1-5; tentative D call: TRBD1 (5 bases). This CDR3 contains 14 residues. Germline V gene lookup returns CDR1 LGHDT and CDR2 YNNKEL (reference sequence). Trimming removed 4 bases at V and 1 base at J, with 8 bases between.

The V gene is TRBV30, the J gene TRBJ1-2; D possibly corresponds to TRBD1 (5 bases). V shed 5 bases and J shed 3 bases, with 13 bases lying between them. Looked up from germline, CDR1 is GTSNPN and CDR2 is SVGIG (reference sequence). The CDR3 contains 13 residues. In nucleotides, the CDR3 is TGTGCCTGGTCCTGGGGGGTTGACTATGGCTACACCTTC. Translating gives CAWSWGVDYGYTF.

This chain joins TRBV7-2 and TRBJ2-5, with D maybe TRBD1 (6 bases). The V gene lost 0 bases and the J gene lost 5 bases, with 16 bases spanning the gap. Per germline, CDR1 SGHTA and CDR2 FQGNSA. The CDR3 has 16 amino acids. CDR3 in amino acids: CASSLAGAGAGETQYF. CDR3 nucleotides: TGTGCCAGCAGCTTAGCGGGCGCAGGGGCAGGGGAGACCCAGTACTTC.

As DNA, the CDR3 is TGTGCCAGCCAACCGAGACCAGGGCTCGAGCCCCAGCATTTT. Encoded protein: CASQPRPGLEPQHF. This chain connects TRBV5-4 to TRBJ1-5; perhaps TRBD1 as D (5 bases). V was pared by 7 bases and J by 8 bases, with 19 bases between. The CDR3 runs to 14 residues. Germline assignment: CDR1 SGHNT and CDR2 YYREEE (reference sequence).

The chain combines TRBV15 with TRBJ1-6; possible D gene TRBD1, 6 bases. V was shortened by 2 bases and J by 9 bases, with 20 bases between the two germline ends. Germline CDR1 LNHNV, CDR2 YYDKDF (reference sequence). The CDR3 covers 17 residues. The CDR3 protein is CATSRPPGGDISSPLHF. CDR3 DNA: TGTGCCACCAGCAGACCGCCTGGGGGGGACATATCTTCACCCCTCCACTTT.

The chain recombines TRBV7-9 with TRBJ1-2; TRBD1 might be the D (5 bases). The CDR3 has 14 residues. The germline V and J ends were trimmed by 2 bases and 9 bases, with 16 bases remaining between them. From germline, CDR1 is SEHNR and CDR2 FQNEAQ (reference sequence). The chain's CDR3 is CASSLSAGTASYTF. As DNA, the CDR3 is TGTGCCAGCAGCTTAAGTGCAGGGACGGCAAGCTACACCTTC.